What follows are 21 T cell receptor beta chains derived from one specimen sequenced in a study of blood T cell repertoires in COVID-19. Measured with immunoSEQ multiplex PCR; TCRdb has only the in-frame clones, and not every one. Among 200,000 to 250,000 clones listed, about 83% were seen once. The sample taken for sequencing was peripheral blood. These receptors originate from a woman older than 75 with COVID-19, enrolled during active disease.

The rearrangement links TRBV5-1 to TRBJ2-3; D is possibly TRBD1 (8 bases). This CDR3 has 19 residues. Between the trimmed V and J ends, which lost 0 bases and 3 bases, there was a span of 23 bases. Germline lookup yields CDR1 SGHRS and CDR2 YFSETQ. CDR3 nucleotide sequence: TGCGCCAGCAGCTTGGGGGCAGGGGGCCGCGGGGGCAGGACAGATACGCAGTATTTT. The encoded protein is CASSLGAGGRGGRTDTQYF.

The chain recombines TRBV12-3 or TRBV12-4 with TRBJ1-5; possibly TRBD1 for D (6 bases). CDR3 length equals 12 residues. The V gene lost 6 bases and the J gene lost 6 bases, with 9 bases spanning the gap. The CDR3 nucleotides read TGTGCCAGCAGAAAGGGGGTTCAGCCCCAGCATTTT. This codes for CASRKGVQPQHF.

The chain couples TRBV6-5 to TRBJ1-2; D is ambiguous. Deletions cut 5 bases from V and 4 bases from J, with 11 bases between. CDR3 length: 13 amino acids. Germline V gives CDR1 MNHEY, CDR2 SVGAGI. The CDR3 protein is CASSTATRYGYTF. DNA of the CDR3: TGTGCCAGCAGTACCGCTACCCGCTATGGCTACACCTTC.

The rearrangement uses TRBV10-2 and TRBJ2-5, with 9 positions matching TRBD2. Germline CDR1 is WSHSY and CDR2 is SAAADI. J lost 2 bases, V lost 6 bases, and 4 bases had no gene match. CDR3 length: 14 amino acids. The CDR3 DNA reads TGCGCCAGCAGAGCGGGGGGTCTTCAAGAGACCCAGTACTTC. This translates into CASRAGGLQETQYF.

The chain links TRBV6-6 to TRBJ2-1; 7 nucleotides line up with TRBD2. The junction had 10 bases not matched to a gene; V was cut back by 7 bases and J by 4 bases. The germline V gene encodes CDR1 MNHNY and CDR2 SVGAGI (reference sequence). The CDR3 spans 15 residues. The CDR3 is CASTPPSGAYNEQFF. CDR3 bases: TGTGCCAGCACTCCACCTAGCGGAGCTTACAATGAGCAGTTCTTC.

The chain carries TRBV28 and TRBJ2-3, with a possible D match to TRBD2 (7 bases). V lost 2 bases and J lost 5, with 14 bases in between. The CDR3 consists of 15 residues. Germline V CDR1 and CDR2: MDHEN, SYDVKM. For the CDR3, the DNA is TGTGCCAGCAGTTTAGGGGGGGCCCAAAAAGATACGCAGTATTTT. It specifies CASSLGGAQKDTQYF.

The table lists this clone with a count of one. The rearrangement links TRBV9 to TRBJ1-1; D unresolved. Looked up from germline, CDR1 is SGDLS and CDR2 is YYNGEE. With 5 bases removed from V and 0 bases from J, the gap between germline ends came to 17 bases. The CDR3 length is 16 residues. This CDR3 reads CASSVTPRGLNTEAFF. The CDR3 coding sequence is TGTGCCAGCAGTGTCACTCCCCGAGGGCTGAACACTGAAGCTTTCTTT.

This clone was seen just once. V is TRBV11-2 and J is TRBJ2-3, with 9 bases fitting TRBD2. Germline loops: CDR1 SGHAT, CDR2 FQNNGV. The CDR3 runs to 17 residues. V trimming: 4 bases; J trimming: 7 bases; junction bases outside the gene matches: 15. The CDR3, as DNA: TGTGCCAGCAGCTCCTCTAGCGGGGAGGGCCGTACTCATACGCAGTATTTT. It translates to CASSSSSGEGRTHTQYF.

This clone was observed a single time. V usage is TRBV27 and J usage is TRBJ2-7; D is unresolved. CDR3 length equals 14 residues. Germline loops: CDR1 MNHEY, CDR2 SMNVEV (reference sequence). V lost 0 bases to trimming and J lost 0 bases, with 6 bases between them. CDR3 region: CASSLSPLSYEQYF. The DNA for the CDR3 is TGTGCCAGCAGTTTATCCCCTCTCTCCTACGAGCAGTACTTC.

In this sample, this clone turned up once. The V and J genes are TRBV15 and TRBJ1-3; TRBD1 agrees at 8 bases. V shed 0 bases, J shed 4 bases, and the junction held 11 bases outside the gene matches. The CDR3 is 18 amino acids. The V gene's germline CDR1 is LNHNV and CDR2 YYDKDF (reference sequence). In DNA form, the CDR3 reads TGTGCCACCAGCAGAGATTCAAATACAGGGGGTTTGGGAAACACCATATATTTT. Residues: CATSRDSNTGGLGNTIYF.

This sequence joins TRBV5-4 and TRBJ2-1, with 8 bases aligning to TRBD1. CDR3 length: 15 residues. Losses at the gene ends were 3 bases for V and 6 bases for J; bases not matched to a gene: 8. Looked up from germline, CDR1 is SGHNT and CDR2 is YYREEE (reference sequence). In DNA form, the CDR3 reads TGTGCCAGCAGCTCCCCAGGGACAGGTCTCAATGAGCAGTTCTTC. This gives the protein CASSSPGTGLNEQFF.

V gene TRBV19 combines with J gene TRBJ1-1, with unresolved D. The germline CDR1 and CDR2 sequences are LNHDA and SQIVND (reference sequence). Trimming took off 5 bases at V and 1 base at J, with 20 bases between the two ends. The CDR3 totals 17 residues. The CDR3 is CASSQPGSGKGNTEAFF. The CDR3 bases are TGTGCCAGTAGTCAACCCGGGAGCGGGAAGGGGAACACTGAAGCTTTCTTT.

The rearrangement joins TRBV3-1 (or the pseudogene TRBV3-2) to TRBJ1-5, with 8 bases matching TRBD1. Per germline, CDR1 LGHDT and CDR2 YNNKEL (reference sequence). The CDR3 runs to 15 residues. V trimming: 6 bases; J trimming: 0 bases; junction bases outside the gene matches: 4. This CDR3 reads CASSVTGDSNQPQHF. In DNA form, the CDR3 reads TGTGCCAGCAGTGTGACAGGGGATAGCAATCAGCCCCAGCATTTT.

This chain joins TRBV5-1 and TRBJ1-4; D might be TRBD1 (5 bases). CDR1 is SGHRS and CDR2 is YFSETQ in the germline V gene. The CDR3 is made up of 14 amino acids. Between the trimmed V and J ends, which lost 5 bases and 1 base, there was a span of 9 bases. The CDR3 protein is CASRRQLTNEKLFF. In DNA form, the CDR3 reads TGCGCCAGCAGGCGACAGCTAACTAATGAAAAACTGTTTTTT.

This chain links TRBV5-1 with TRBJ1-6, with TRBD1 identical over 7 bases. Germline assignment: CDR1 SGHRS and CDR2 YFSETQ. The CDR3 consists of 14 residues. V gave up 7 bases and J gave up 10 bases; unmatched junction bases: 11. CDR3 sequence: CASAAGQDRSPLHF. CDR3 DNA: TGCGCCAGCGCTGCTGGACAGGATCGATCACCCCTCCACTTT.

The J gene is TRBJ2-6, the V gene TRBV2; 9 bases are shared with TRBD1. With 7 bases clipped from V and 4 bases from J, the junction kept 8 bases outside the gene matches. From germline, CDR1 is SNHLY and CDR2 FYNNEI. The CDR3 has 16 residues. The CDR3 DNA reads as TGTGCCAGCAAACCGGGACAGGGATCAGGGGCCAACGTCCTGACTTTC. Its translation: CASKPGQGSGANVLTF.

The chain links TRBV20-1 to TRBJ1-1; D gene uncertain. Between the trimmed V and J ends, which lost 6 bases and 1 base, there was a span of 3 bases. Germline loops: CDR1 DFQATT, CDR2 SNEGSKA (reference sequence). The CDR3 length is 10 residues. CDR3 region: CSAANTEAFF. CDR3 sequence (DNA): TGCAGTGCAGCGAACACTGAAGCTTTCTTT.

V usage is TRBV27 and J usage is TRBJ1-1; 8 nucleotides align to TRBD1. This CDR3 contains 16 residues. Germline V gene lookup returns CDR1 MNHEY and CDR2 SMNVEV (reference sequence). With V trimmed by 5 bases and J by 7 bases, 15 bases remained unmatched. CDR3 bases: TGTGCCAGCAGTCCCATCTCACAGGGGGGTCCTGGTGAAGCTTTCTTT. It encodes CASSPISQGGPGEAFF.

The chain couples TRBV30 to TRBJ1-6; 9 nucleotides line up with TRBD1. CDR3 length equals 13 residues. Per germline, CDR1 GTSNPN and CDR2 SVGIG (reference sequence). Trimming cost V 4 bases and J 10 bases; bases outside gene matches: 5. The CDR3 nucleotides read TGTGCCTGGACTGACAGGGGGAAATCACCCCTCCACTTT. As protein: CAWTDRGKSPLHF.

Only a few counts were recorded for this clone. The chain links TRBV2 to TRBJ2-1; 10 bases are shared with TRBD2. Germline CDR1 is SNHLY and CDR2 is FYNNEI. V dropped 5 bases and J dropped 9; count of bases not matched to a gene: 7. This CDR3 is 14 amino acids long. The CDR3 DNA reads as TGTGCCAGCAGTCTGAGCGGGGGGGCGGGTGAGCAGTTCTTC. This codes for CASSLSGGAGEQFF.

The gene calls are TRBV10-3 and TRBJ1-5, with D possibly being TRBD1 (6 bases). Trimming shortened V by 2 bases and J by 7 bases, and 9 bases separated the two germline ends. In germline, CDR1 is ENHRY, CDR2 SYGVKD. This CDR3 contains 13 residues. This chain's CDR3 is CAISEAGDQPQHF. The CDR3 DNA follows: TGTGCCATCAGTGAGGCAGGGGACCAGCCCCAGCATTTT.